This T cell receptor beta chain is drawn from a study of beta chain features in type 1 diabetes. Study results and limitations: Among patients with Type 1 diabetes, TCRB CDR3s were moderately but significantly shorter in every one of the four CD4+ subsets.

The authors reverse transcribed all of the isolated RNA, so sequencing captured expressed TCRB transcripts. This table comes from immunoSEQ multiplex PCR, and its TCRdb copy is limited to in-frame clones, with some not included. The table has 450,000 to 600,000 clones, approximately 28% seen once; the top ten hold more than 0.055%. Without exception, sorted populations had purity beyond 98%. About this clone itself: Its antigen remains unknown. Different DNA sequences within this sample yield the same CDR3.

Looked up from germline, CDR1 is ENHRY and CDR2 is SYGVKD. This CDR3 comprises 13 residues. V lost 0 bases to trimming and J lost 4 bases, with 6 bases between them. The specimen sequenced was naive CD4+ T cells from blood. This chain links TRBV10-3 with TRBJ2-5, with D possibly matching TRBD1 (5 bases). This TCR was recovered from a young man in good health. The CDR3 DNA sequence: TGTGCCATCAGTGAGTCTAGGGGAGAGACCCAGTACTTC. Translated, it gives CAISESRGETQYF.